This TCR beta chain was captured in a study of T cell responses to AZD1222 COVID-19 vaccine (dated by TCRdb to the early 2020s). For context, the study as a whole: A total of approximately 250 trial participants underwent TCR sequencing, of whom under 220 had received two doses of AZD1222 and around 25 had received two doses of the MenACWY control vaccine. Enrollment into the trials was organized by age into subgroups of 18-55, 56-69 and 70-plus years, and those subgroups contained about 160, 30 and 59 TCR-sequenced participants, respectively.

Results and caveats for the whole study, not just this receptor: In the small 56-69-year group, the increase in depth fell short of significance, most likely because of low power. The vaccine-associated CD4 TCRs covered the entire spike protein, and the dominant responses fell in regions 160-218 and 743-854. Because no day 14 peak-response samples were available, the repertoires could be characterized only after the peak T cell response. Nearly half of unique spike-specific TCRs reportedly recognized epitopes outside regions mutated in the B.1.351 and B.1.1.7 variants. Participants were mostly white British and included more females than males, and it was suggested by the authors that clonal diversity may have been underestimated. After two AZD1222 doses, spike-specific TCR breadth and depth were significantly higher than at day 0 and than in MenACWY recipients. Conclusions about previously exposed vaccinees are limited, since just five or six AZD1222 recipients were seropositive for SARS-CoV-2 at baseline.

Sample time point, as interpreted from the label and publication: about 28 days (+/-7) after the second vaccine dose. AZD1222 recipients whose second dose came at about 4 weeks and those whose second dose came at about 12 weeks were combined into one group, since spike-specific TCR depth and breadth did not differ between the two schedules. Vaccinee samples came from UK trials COV001 and COV002, including a single-blind randomized controlled phase 2/3 trial of AZD1222 (ChAdOx1 nCoV-19) in healthy adults. For TCRbeta chain sequencing, PBMC samples were collected from trial participants at day 0 and at day 28 after the second dose. The CDR3 regions of human TCRbeta chains were analyzed by immunosequencing. Per the authors' processing: Repertoire TCRs were matched against a reference library of SARS-CoV-2-specific TCRs generated with the MIRA antigen-specificity platform. Breadth was defined as the fraction of unique TCRs that were SARS-CoV-2-associated, and depth was defined as the fraction of total T cells that were SARS-CoV-2-associated. Using the MIRA data, each spike-specific TCR was mapped to the spike region that the TCR reacts to and placed in a CD4 or CD8 class. Log10-transformed breadth and depth values were compared by one-way ANOVA with Sidak's multiple comparisons tests. The immuneACCESS repertoire file appears here via TCRdb, limited to in-frame rearrangements. These files lack a portion of the clones; in checked studies, under half of the deficit traces to unresolved V genes, and the cause of the others is not known. V and J calls and clone size are as listed in that table; D and trimming were resolved from the DNA. Within this sample are 100,000 to 150,000 clones, with around 85% of them counted one time only. The ten largest clonotypes hold 4.4% of the sample.

About this clone: Which antigen it targets is not known. The input lacks base qualities; no much larger clone sits a single base away.

From a lookup of the germline V gene, CDR1 and CDR2 are MNHEY and SVGAGI. The CDR3 contains 14 residues, cysteine and phenylalanine counted. Just the 42-base CDR3 DNA is kept, in frame starting at base 1. At the junction V is shortened by 6 bases and J by 8 bases, with 14 bases in between. The sample in question was peripheral blood, obtained 28 days after the second AZD1222 dose. The chain couples TRBV6-5 to TRBJ1-6; a confident D gene designation cannot be given. This receptor was identified in an adult who received the AZD1222 COVID-19 vaccine. Here the CDR3 is given as CASREGRRDSPLHF. The DNA reads as follows: TGTGCCAGCAGGGAGGGTAGGCGGGATTCACCCCTCCACTTT.